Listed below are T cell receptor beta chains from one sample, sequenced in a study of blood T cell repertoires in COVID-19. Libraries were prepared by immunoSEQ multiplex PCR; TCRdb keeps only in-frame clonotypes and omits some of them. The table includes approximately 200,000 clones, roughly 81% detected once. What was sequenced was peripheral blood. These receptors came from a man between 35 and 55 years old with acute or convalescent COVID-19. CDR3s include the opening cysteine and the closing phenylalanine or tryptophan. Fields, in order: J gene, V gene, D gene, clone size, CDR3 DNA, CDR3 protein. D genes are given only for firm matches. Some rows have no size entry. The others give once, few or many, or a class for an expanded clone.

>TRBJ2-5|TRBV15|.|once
TGTGCCACCAGCAGAGATCTCCCTTTGAGGGGGCAAGAGACCCAGTACTTC
CATSRDLPLRGQETQYF
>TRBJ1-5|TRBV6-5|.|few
TGTGCCAGCAGCGACAGTTACAATCAGCCCCAGCATTTT
CASSDSYNQPQHF
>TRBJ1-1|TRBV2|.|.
TGTGCCAGCAGTGGGGAGTTTCACACTGAAGCTTTCTTT
CASSGEFHTEAFF
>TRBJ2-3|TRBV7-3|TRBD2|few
TGTGCCAGCAGCTCTTCAGCGGGGGGCTATGATACGCAGTATTTT
CASSSSAGGYDTQYF
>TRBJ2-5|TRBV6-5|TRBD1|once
TGTGCCAGCAGCCTCCTCGGGACAGTTCAAGAGACCCAGTACTTC
CASSLLGTVQETQYF
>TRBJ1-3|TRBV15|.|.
TGTGCCACCAGCAGACTAAGACAGGCCGACTCTGGAAACACCATATATTTT
CATSRLRQADSGNTIYF
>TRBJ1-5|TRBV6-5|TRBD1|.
TGTGCCAGCAGCAGGGGGGATAGCAATCAGCCCCAGCATTTT
CASSRGDSNQPQHF
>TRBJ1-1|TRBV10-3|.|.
TGTGCCATCAGTGAAGGGGTCAGAATGAACACTGAAGCTTTCTTT
CAISEGVRMNTEAFF
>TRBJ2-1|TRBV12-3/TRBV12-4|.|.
TGTGCCAGCTCTAGGATCAATGAGCAGTTCTTC
CASSRINEQFF
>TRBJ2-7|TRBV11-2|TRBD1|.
TGTGCCAGCAGCGTAGTGACAGGGCTTGGAGCCGAGCAGTACTTC
CASSVVTGLGAEQYF
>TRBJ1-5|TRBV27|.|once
TGTGCCAGCAGTGGCGGGGAGGTCCATCAGCCCCAGCATTTT
CASSGGEVHQPQHF
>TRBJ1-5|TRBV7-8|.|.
TGTGCCAGCAGCTTAGGGGGGGGACAGCCCCAGCATTTT
CASSLGGGQPQHF
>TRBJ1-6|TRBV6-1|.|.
TGTGCCAGCAGTGAGGCCCTTGCGGCCCTCCACTTT
CASSEALAALHF
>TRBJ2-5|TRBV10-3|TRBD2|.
TGTGCCATCAGTAATAGCGGGGGGGAACAAGAGACCCAGTACTTC
CAISNSGGEQETQYF
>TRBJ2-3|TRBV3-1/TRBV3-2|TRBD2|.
TGTGCCAGCAGCCTTTTGAGAAGCGGGGGTTTCACAGATACGCAGTATTTT
CASSLLRSGGFTDTQYF
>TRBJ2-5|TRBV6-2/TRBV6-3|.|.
TGTGCCAGCAGTTATCTGTACCAAGAGACCCAGTACTTC
CASSYLYQETQYF
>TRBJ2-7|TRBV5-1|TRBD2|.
TGCGCCAGCAGCTTGGCCGAGGGACTAGCGATCTACGAGCAGTACTTC
CASSLAEGLAIYEQYF
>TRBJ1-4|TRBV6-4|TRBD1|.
TGTGCCAGCAGTGAGGGGACAGGGGGCGAAGAAAAACTGTTTTTT
CASSEGTGGEEKLFF
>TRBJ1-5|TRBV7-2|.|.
TGTGCCAGCAGCTTCCGAGGACAAACCAATCAGCCCCAGCATTTT
CASSFRGQTNQPQHF
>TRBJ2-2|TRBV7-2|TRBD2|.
TGTGCCAGCAGCTTAAAGGGACTAGGGTCTGGGATGGGCACCGGGGAGCTGTTTTTT
CASSLKGLGSGMGTGELFF
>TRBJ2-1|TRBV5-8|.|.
TGTGCCAGCTCTCAAAGAGGGGGCTCCTACAATGAGCAGTTCTTC
CASSQRGGSYNEQFF
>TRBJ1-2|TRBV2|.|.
TGTGCCAGCAGTGACAGGGGCAAAGGGTATGGCTACACCTTC
CASSDRGKGYGYTF
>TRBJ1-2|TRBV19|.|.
TGTGCCAGTAGTCCCCCCGGCTATGGCTACACCTTC
CASSPPGYGYTF
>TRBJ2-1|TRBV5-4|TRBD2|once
TGTGCCAGCAGCTTGCCCTCACTAGCGGGGGCGAGTGAGCAGTTCTTC
CASSLPSLAGASEQFF
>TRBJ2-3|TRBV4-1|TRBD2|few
TGCGCCAGCAGCCAACAGGGGACTAGCGGCCCGGATACGCAGTATTTT
CASSQQGTSGPDTQYF
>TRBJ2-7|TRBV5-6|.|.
TGTGCCAGCAGCTTCGGACAGACACAATACGAGCAGTACTTC
CASSFGQTQYEQYF
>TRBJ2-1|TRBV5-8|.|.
TGTGCCAGCAGCCCCGGGAGGGGACAGGGTTTTAACAATGAGCAGTTCTTC
CASSPGRGQGFNNEQFF
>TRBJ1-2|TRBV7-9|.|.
TGTGCCAGCAGCCTAGAAGCCGAGGGACAAGGTGGCTACACCTTC
CASSLEAEGQGGYTF
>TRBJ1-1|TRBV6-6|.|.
TGTGCCAGCAGTCTAATGCCTATCGAACTGTTACAGGGTCAAAACACTGAAGCTTTCTTT
CASSLMPIELLQGQNTEAFF
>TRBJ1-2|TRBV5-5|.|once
TGTGCCAGCAGCTTGTTACTTGCTGGCAGGCACTATGGCTACACCTTC
CASSLLLAGRHYGYTF
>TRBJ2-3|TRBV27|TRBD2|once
TGTGCCAGCAGTTTATCTCTCGGGGGACTAGCGGGGGAAACGGCCACAGATACGCAGTATTTT
CASSLSLGGLAGETATDTQYF
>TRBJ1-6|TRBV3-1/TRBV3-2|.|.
TGTGGTGCGGGTGGGAATTCACCCCTCCACTTT
CGAGGNSPLHF
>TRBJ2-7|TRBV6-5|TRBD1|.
TGTGCCAGCAGTTACCGACAGGGTGACTACGAGCAGTACTTC
CASSYRQGDYEQYF
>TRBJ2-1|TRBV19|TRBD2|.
TGTGCCAGTAGTGGACCAAGGGTGCGGGGGGAAGAAATCTCCTACAATGAGCAGTTCTTC
CASSGPRVRGEEISYNEQFF
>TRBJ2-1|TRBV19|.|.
TGTGCCGCGCGAGGCCCCTACAATGAGCAGTTCTTC
CAARGPYNEQFF
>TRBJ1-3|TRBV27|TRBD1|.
TGTGCCAGCAGTTCCGGACAGGGGTTCTCTGGAAACACCATATATTTT
CASSSGQGFSGNTIYF
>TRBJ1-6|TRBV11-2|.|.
TGTGCCAGCAGCCCGACCGGGAGCTCCTATAATTCACCCCTCCACTTT
CASSPTGSSYNSPLHF
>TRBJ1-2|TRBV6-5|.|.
TGTGCCAGCAGCCTTGACAGGCTCTATGGCTACACCTTC
CASSLDRLYGYTF
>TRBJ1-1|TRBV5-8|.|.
TGTGCCAGCAGCTTGTTCCGCGCTGAAGCTTTCTTT
CASSLFRAEAFF
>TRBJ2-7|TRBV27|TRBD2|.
TGTGCCAGCAGTGTCCTAGCGGGGGCCTACGAGCAGTACTTC
CASSVLAGAYEQYF
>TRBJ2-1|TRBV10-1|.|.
TGCGCCAGCAGTGAGTGGAGACAGTGGGGCAATGAGCAGTTCTTC
CASSEWRQWGNEQFF
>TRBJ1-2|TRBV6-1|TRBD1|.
TGTGCCAGCAGTGAAGCTACAGGGGACTTTAACTATGGCTACACCTTC
CASSEATGDFNYGYTF
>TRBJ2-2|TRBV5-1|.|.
TGCGCCAGCAGCTTGGACTTTGCGAACACCGGGGAGCTGTTTTTT
CASSLDFANTGELFF
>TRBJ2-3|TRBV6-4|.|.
TGTGCCAGCAGTGCCGGCCCTCCGGGGTATACGCAGTATTTT
CASSAGPPGYTQYF
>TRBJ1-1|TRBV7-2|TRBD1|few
TGTGCCAGCAGCGACACAGGGGTGAACACTGAAGCTTTCTTT
CASSDTGVNTEAFF
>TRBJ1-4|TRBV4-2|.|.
TGTGCCAGCAGCCAAGTATCGATTCGCAGTAATGAAAAACTGTTTTTT
CASSQVSIRSNEKLFF
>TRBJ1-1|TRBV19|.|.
TGTGCCAGTAGCCTCCCGGGACAGAACACTGAAGCTTTCTTT
CASSLPGQNTEAFF
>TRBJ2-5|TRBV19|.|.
TGTGCCAGTAGCCCGGGGGAAACTCCCCTTCAAGAGACCCAGTACTTC
CASSPGETPLQETQYF
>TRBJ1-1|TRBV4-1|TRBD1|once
TGCGCCAGCAGCCAAGAATTAGACAGGGGGCGCCCGGATACTGAAGCTTTCTTT
CASSQELDRGRPDTEAFF
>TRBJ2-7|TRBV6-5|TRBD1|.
TGTGCCAGCAGTTACTCGGACAGGGGGCAGTACGAGCAGTACTTC
CASSYSDRGQYEQYF
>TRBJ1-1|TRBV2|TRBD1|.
TGTGCCAGCAGCGGGTTTGGGACAGGGAACACTGAAGCTTTCTTT
CASSGFGTGNTEAFF
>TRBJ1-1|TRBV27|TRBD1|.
TGTGCCAGCAGTGTGGACAGGGGGGGGTTGAGCACTGAAGCTTTCTTT
CASSVDRGGLSTEAFF
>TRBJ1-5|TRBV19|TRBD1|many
TGTGCCAGTAGTGCGCCCGGGACAGTCAATCAGCCCCAGCATTTT
CASSAPGTVNQPQHF
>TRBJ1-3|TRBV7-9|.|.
TGTGCCAGCAGCCCGTACTCTGGAAACACCATATATTTT
CASSPYSGNTIYF
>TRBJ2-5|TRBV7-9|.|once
TGTGCCAGCAGCTTTAAAAATTTTCAAGAGACCCAGTACTTC
CASSFKNFQETQYF
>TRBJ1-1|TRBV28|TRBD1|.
TGTGCCAGCAGTCTAGAGACAGGGCAGGCTGAAGCTTTCTTT
CASSLETGQAEAFF
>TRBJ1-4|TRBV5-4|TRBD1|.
TGTGCCAGCAGCTTGCCAGGGGGTCATGAAAAACTGTTTTTT
CASSLPGGHEKLFF